The rows below give T cell receptor beta chains drawn from one sample of a study of CD8+ T cells in alopecia areata. The data were produced by immunoSEQ multiplex PCR, yet TCRdb's version contains in-frame clones alone and is incomplete. Of 150,000 to 200,000 clones in the sample, 50% to 70% were seen once. Specimen: CD4+ T cells sorted from blood, collected at week 4, from a patient treated with tofacitinib. These receptors all come from a human donor with alopecia areata. Both conserved end residues are part of each CDR3. A D gene is named only where the DNA matches it firmly. Rows may omit the clone size; those that give it use once, few, many or a size class.

J,D,V,size,CDR3,DNA
TRBJ2-4,.,TRBV2,.,CASSETSEIQYF,TGTGCCAGCAGTGAAACCTCAGAAATTCAGTACTTC
TRBJ2-3,.,TRBV7-2,few,CASSFLGRSTDTQYF,TGTGCCAGCAGCTTCTTGGGCAGGAGCACAGATACGCAGTATTTT
TRBJ2-2,TRBD1,TRBV19,few,CASSVDRGAANTGELFF,TGTGCCAGTAGTGTCGACAGGGGCGCCGCGAACACCGGGGAGCTGTTTTTT
TRBJ1-6,.,TRBV30,.,CAWTDSNNSPLHF,TGTGCCTGGACGGACAGCAATAATTCACCCCTCCACTTT
TRBJ2-1,.,TRBV25-1,.,CASSALSGFGADEQFF,TGTGCCAGCAGTGCGTTATCGGGATTTGGCGCCGATGAGCAGTTCTTC
TRBJ1-5,.,TRBV11-2,.,CASSGGLGQPQHF,TGTGCCAGCAGCGGAGGCTTGGGGCAGCCCCAGCATTTT
TRBJ2-5,.,TRBV7-9,few,CASRGTSETQYF,TGTGCCAGCAGAGGAACCTCAGAGACCCAGTACTTC
TRBJ2-1,.,TRBV19,.,CASSMLDEQFF,TGTGCCAGTAGTATGCTAGATGAGCAGTTCTTC
TRBJ1-2,.,TRBV29-1,few,CSVARIYGYTF,TGCAGCGTTGCTCGGATCTATGGCTACACCTTC
TRBJ1-2,TRBD1,TRBV27,.,CASSLNGQGGPLTF,TGTGCCAGCAGTTTAAACGGGCAGGGGGGGCCTCTCACCTTC
TRBJ2-5,TRBD1,TRBV29-1,.,CSAQTGMGETQYF,TGCAGCGCCCAGACAGGGATGGGAGAGACCCAGTACTTC
TRBJ2-5,.,TRBV29-1,.,CSVVARAETQYF,TGCAGCGTTGTCGCGCGGGCGGAGACCCAGTACTTC
TRBJ1-5,.,TRBV2,.,CASGREHNQPQHF,TGTGCCAGTGGCAGGGAACACAATCAGCCCCAGCATTTT
TRBJ1-1,.,TRBV30,.,CAWSVKVNTEAFF,TGTGCCTGGAGTGTGAAAGTTAACACTGAAGCTTTCTTT
TRBJ2-1,.,TRBV15,.,CATSGALGNEQFF,TGTGCCACCAGCGGAGCTTTGGGCAATGAGCAGTTCTTC
TRBJ2-5,TRBD2,TRBV30,.,CAWSLLAGGPWETQYF,TGTGCCTGGAGTCTCTTAGCGGGGGGGCCTTGGGAGACCCAGTACTTC
TRBJ1-6,.,TRBV6-5,.,CASSYTPLGEGSPLHF,TGTGCCAGCAGTTACACCCCCCTAGGGGAGGGTTCACCCCTCCACTTT
TRBJ2-3,.,TRBV4-3,.,CASSQEIADTQYF,TGCGCCAGCAGCCAAGAAATAGCAGATACGCAGTATTTT
TRBJ1-4,.,TRBV25-1,.,CASSEPLGELFF,TGTGCCAGCAGTGAACCCCTCGGAGAACTGTTTTTT
TRBJ2-2,TRBD1,TRBV7-3,.,CASSLIGGENTGELFF,TGTGCCAGCAGCTTGATAGGGGGCGAGAACACCGGGGAGCTGTTTTTT
TRBJ2-7,.,TRBV10-3,few,CATLGREGRTYEQYF,TGTGCCACCCTCGGCCGGGAAGGACGAACCTACGAGCAGTACTTC
TRBJ1-5,TRBD1,TRBV30,.,CAWSETGGRQPQHF,TGTGCCTGGAGTGAAACAGGGGGCCGCCAGCCCCAGCATTTT
TRBJ2-2,.,TRBV6-5,few,CASSPLFGELFF,TGTGCCAGCAGCCCCCTATTCGGGGAGCTGTTTTTT
TRBJ2-5,.,TRBV15,.,CATSSGETQYF,TGTGCCACCAGCAGCGGAGAGACCCAGTACTTC
TRBJ2-1,TRBD1,TRBV5-1,few,CASSPLGQGSNEQFF,TGCGCCAGCAGCCCCCTGGGACAGGGGAGCAATGAGCAGTTCTTC
TRBJ2-5,.,TRBV4-1,.,CASSQVRGETQYF,TGCGCCAGCAGCCAAGTTCGGGGCGAGACCCAGTACTTC
TRBJ2-4,.,TRBV9,.,CASSVGGSLKNIQYF,TGTGCCAGCAGCGTAGGCGGAAGCCTCAAAAACATTCAGTACTTC
TRBJ1-2,.,TRBV29-1,.,CSVEPSYGYTF,TGCAGCGTTGAACCATCCTATGGCTACACCTTC
TRBJ1-2,.,TRBV7-2,once,CASSLAPTADPWGYTF,TGTGCCAGCAGCTTAGCGCCTACGGCGGACCCCTGGGGCTACACCTTC
TRBJ2-5,.,TRBV29-1,.,CSVESRETQYF,TGCAGCGTTGAATCGAGAGAGACCCAGTACTTC
TRBJ1-1,TRBD1,TRBV7-9,.,CASSPSGTGVDTEAFF,TGTGCCAGCAGCCCTAGCGGGACAGGGGTAGACACTGAAGCTTTCTTT
TRBJ2-5,.,TRBV11-2,.,CASSLERALETQYF,TGTGCCAGCAGCTTAGAGCGGGCGCTAGAGACCCAGTACTTC
TRBJ2-3,.,TRBV9,.,CASSIRGSTDTQYF,TGTGCCAGCAGCATCCGGGGAAGCACAGATACGCAGTATTTT
TRBJ2-7,.,TRBV9,.,CASSVGSLSYEQYF,TGTGCCAGCAGCGTGGGAAGCCTCTCCTACGAGCAGTACTTC
TRBJ1-2,.,TRBV29-1,.,CSVRGLSNYGYTF,TGCAGCGTCAGGGGACTGTCTAACTATGGCTACACCTTC